This T cell receptor beta chain stems from a study of T cell responses to AZD1222 COVID-19 vaccine. On this clone: Its antigen remains unidentified.

V dropped 6 bases and J dropped 1; count of bases not matched to a gene: 6. The CDR3 sequence is 15 residues long. Germline V gives CDR1 MNHEY, CDR2 SMNVEV (reference sequence). Whole-study findings and limits: Clonal diversity may have been underestimated, and the donors were mostly white British, with more females than males. CD4 TCRs linked to vaccination spanned spike, dominating at 160-218 and 743-854.

Sequencing used immunoSEQ multiplex PCR; TCRdb keeps in-frame clones, though not all of them. The sample shows fewer than 150,000 clones, 80% to 90% of them seen only once. This rearrangement joins TRBV27 to TRBJ1-2, with 9 positions matching TRBD1. The sequencing used peripheral blood, collected on day 0 of AZD1222 vaccination. The receptor was derived from an adult in good health. As DNA, the CDR3 is TGTGCCAGCAGCCCACACAGGGGGCGTAACTATGGCTACACCTTC. This encodes CASSPHRGRNYGYTF.